Listed here are 20 T cell receptor beta chains from one sample, sequenced in a study of post-analysis software for immune sequencing data. General study results and limits: With TRBV5-6, TRBV5-1 and TRBV20-1 included, about five TRBV segments were more frequent in patients than in controls.

The TCR beta cDNA libraries carried unique molecular identifiers. Via MiXCR, TCRdb re-called the PCR reads, giving one row per CDR3 protein. In the table there are some 690,000 distinct CDR3 sequences, roughly 30% of which are singletons. Their recognized antigens are unknown. The source material was blood. The receptors shown here come from a girl aged 5 to 17 with multiple sclerosis.

This clonotype was observed a few times. V and J are TRBV7-2 and TRBJ2-7, with TRBD2 matching over 10 bases. There are 16 residues in the CDR3. Germline V CDR1 and CDR2: SGHTA, FQGNSA. Trimming took 5 bases from V and 1 from J; bases not matched to a gene: 8. CDR3 sequence (DNA): TGTGCCAGCAGCCAGGTCGGGACTAGCGAGTCCTACGAGCAGTACTTC. Translated: CASSQVGTSESYEQYF.

V is TRBV20-1 and J is TRBJ2-3; D is unclear. In germline, CDR1 is DFQATT, CDR2 SNEGSKA (reference sequence). V was pared by 0 bases and J by 6 bases, with 13 bases between. This CDR3 region has 14 residues. CDR3 bases: TGCAGTGCTAGAGACCCTAGTATGGTGGATACGCAGTATTTT. It translates to CSARDPSMVDTQYF.

This clonotype came up a few times. The chain is built from TRBV6-6 and TRBJ2-7; D call uncertain. Trimming left V 0 bases short and J 0 bases short, with 9 bases between. Germline V gene sequence: CDR1 MNHNY, CDR2 SVGAGI (reference sequence). The CDR3 is made up of 15 amino acids. CDR3 sequence reads: CASSYSGRYSYEQYF. The CDR3 region has the DNA TGTGCCAGCAGTTACTCGGGTCGGTACTCCTACGAGCAGTACTTC.

The gene calls are TRBV20-1 and TRBJ1-2; 9 nucleotides align to TRBD1. CDR1 is DFQATT, CDR2 SNEGSKA, per germline (reference sequence). This CDR3 spans 12 amino acids. With 8 bases clipped from V and 7 bases from J, the junction kept 8 bases outside the gene matches. CDR3 protein: CSTPTTGGGYTF. The CDR3 region has the DNA TGCAGTACACCCACGACAGGGGGTGGCTACACCTTC.

This chain connects TRBV18 to TRBJ2-1; possibly TRBD1 for D (5 bases). V shed 3 bases and J shed 8 bases, with 17 bases lying between them. There are 15 residues in the CDR3. Germline CDR1 KGHSH, CDR2 LQKENI. CDR3 bases: TGTGCCAGCTCACCCCGTAGAGACAGCTCCTATGAGCAGTTCTTC. Encoded protein: CASSPRRDSSYEQFF.

This clonotype was counted only a few times. The CDR3 protein is CASSHDRGRGYTF. CDR3 nucleotide sequence: TGCGCCAGCAGCCACGACAGGGGGCGAGGCTACACCTTC. The chain employs TRBV5-1 and TRBJ1-2; 10 nucleotides agree with TRBD1. Per the germline V gene, CDR1 is SGHRS and CDR2 is YFSETQ. V lost 4 bases and J lost 8; bases outside the gene matches: 5. The CDR3 has 13 residues.

In regard to this clonotype: A much larger clone lies a single base off, so this may be a read error. The chain links TRBV29-1 to TRBJ1-2; D might be TRBD1 (5 bases). Germline-derived CDR1 and CDR2 are SQVTM and ANQGSEA. This CDR3 comprises 14 residues. Trimming left V 4 bases short and J 2 bases short, with 14 bases between. In nucleotides, the CDR3 is TGCAGCGTTGGTTCAGGGATGTGGAACTATGGCTACACCTTC. This codes for CSVGSGMWNYGYTF.

This clonotype has just a few counts. This sequence joins TRBV6-1 and TRBJ1-5; the D is unclear. Germline CDR1 is MNHNS and CDR2 is SASEGT. The length of the CDR3 is 16 residues. Trimming removed 2 bases from V and 0 bases from J, with 11 bases in between. This CDR3 is CASSELAQISNQPQHF. The DNA of the CDR3 is TGTGCCAGCAGTGAATTGGCACAGATTAGCAATCAGCCCCAGCATTTT.

This rearrangement joins TRBV28 to TRBJ2-7; 9 bases are shared with TRBD2. Trimming at V came to 3 bases and at J to 2 bases, leaving 5 bases not matched to a gene. Germline CDR1 is MDHEN and CDR2 is SYDVKM. The CDR3 has 15 amino acids. CDR3: CASSFRGGRAYEQYF. The DNA of the CDR3 is TGTGCCAGCAGTTTCCGTGGCGGGAGGGCCTACGAGCAGTACTTC.

This clonotype showed up many times. The chain has TRBV12-3 or TRBV12-4 and TRBJ2-5; possible D gene TRBD1, 7 bases. This CDR3 is built from 15 residues. V gave up 3 bases and J gave up 5 bases, with 16 bases separating them. This CDR3 reads CASSLEGGGRETQYF. DNA of the CDR3: TGTGCCAGCAGTTTGGAAGGAGGGGGCAGGGAGACCCAGTACTTC.

DNA for the CDR3: TGTGCCAGCAGCTTAGTTTGGCAGGATCGGCAGTACTTC. Translating gives CASSLVWQDRQYF. The rearrangement joins TRBV7-2 to TRBJ2-4, with D unclear. Per the germline V gene, CDR1 is SGHTA and CDR2 is FQGNSA. Deletions cut 1 base from V and 13 bases from J, with 14 bases between. This CDR3 has 13 amino acids.

At least ten counts were recorded for this clonotype. As DNA, the CDR3 is TGCAGCGTCCGACAAGGTATGTCCTACGAGCAGTACTTC. It specifies CSVRQGMSYEQYF. The rearrangement joins TRBV29-1 to TRBJ2-7; D is unresolved. Trimming stripped 6 bases from V and 1 base from J, with 13 bases between. Germline CDR1 and CDR2: SQVTM and ANQGSEA. The CDR3 loop spans 13 amino acids.

The chain employs TRBV6-5 and TRBJ2-5; D gene ambiguous. V lost 2 bases and J lost 1, with 8 bases in between. Germline CDR1 and CDR2: MNHEY and SVGAGI. The CDR3 is made up of 14 amino acids. The CDR3 region has the DNA TGTGCCAGCAGTTACCTGGACCGCCAAGAGACCCAGTACTTC. Its translation: CASSYLDRQETQYF.

V usage is TRBV7-8 and J usage is TRBJ1-5; TRBD1 aligns across 9 bases. V lost 0 bases to trimming and J lost 7 bases; unmatched junction nucleotides: 19. Germline CDR1 and CDR2: SGHVS and FQNEAQ. This CDR3 comprises 20 residues. CDR3 residues: CASSLARLRDRVALGQPQHF. The CDR3 nucleotides read TGTGCCAGCAGCTTAGCGAGATTAAGGGACAGGGTGGCGCTGGGGCAGCCCCAGCATTTT.

A remark on this clonotype: A much larger clonotype is one base distant, so this may be a read error. The chain employs TRBV28 and TRBJ1-5; D ambiguous. The length of the CDR3 is 11 residues. Between the trimmed V and J ends, which lost 5 bases and 7 bases, there was a span of 6 bases. From germline, CDR1 is MDHEN and CDR2 SYDVKM. The CDR3 sequence is CASSEGQPQHF. CDR3 sequence (DNA): TGTGCCAGCAGTGAGGGCCAGCCCCAGCATTTT.

This clonotype was recorded a few times. The rearrangement links TRBV27 to TRBJ2-5, with 16 bases identical to TRBD2. The J call may be in error: the DNA end matches TRBJ2-7 better. The germline V gene encodes CDR1 MNHEY and CDR2 SMNVEV (reference sequence). The CDR3 extends over 18 amino acids. The CDR3 protein is CASSSRGGTSGRGYEQYF. The CDR3 DNA is TGTGCCAGCAGTTCACGCGGTGGGACTAGCGGGAGGGGGTACGAGCAGTACTTC.

The chain joins TRBV3-1 to TRBJ2-2; no firm D call. The CDR3 consists of 14 residues. V shed 1 base and J shed 5 bases, with 8 bases lying between them. Germline CDR1 and CDR2: LGHDT and YNNKEL (reference sequence). CDR3 residues: CASSQGVRTGELFF. Written as DNA, the CDR3 is TGTGCCAGCAGCCAAGGGGTCCGGACCGGGGAGCTGTTTTTT.

Note on this clonotype: This could be a read error, since a much larger clone is one nucleotide away. V and J are TRBV29-1 and TRBJ2-1, with TRBD1 identical over 8 bases. The end of the DNA is better explained by TRBJ2-7, so the J call may be wrong. CDR3 size: 14 residues. Germline-derived CDR1 and CDR2 are SQVTM and ANQGSEA. The CDR3 sequence: CSACPGQGYNEQYF. The DNA for the CDR3 is TGCAGCGCATGTCCCGGACAGGGTTACAATGAGCAGTACTTC.

Only a few counts were recorded for this clonotype. The V gene is TRBV5-6, the J gene TRBJ2-5, with D tentatively TRBD1 or TRBD2 (5 bases each). The assigned J gene may be wrong: the sequence end matches TRBJ2-7 better. CDR3 length equals 20 residues. Per the germline V gene, CDR1 is SGHDT and CDR2 is YYEEEE. The CDR3 bases are TGTGCCAGCAGCCCCACTCCCTACGGGGACCTAGCCTCCCCCCCGAGCGAGCAGTACTTC. Residues: CASSPTPYGDLASPPSEQYF.

The table lists this clonotype with a few counts. The gene calls are TRBV6-5 and TRBJ1-2; TRBD1 agrees at 8 bases. V was pared by 5 bases and J by 7 bases, with 6 bases of the junction left unmatched. Germline V gives CDR1 MNHEY, CDR2 SVGAGI. This CDR3 has 13 residues. The CDR3 sequence is CASSATGVVGYTF. Written as DNA, the CDR3 is TGTGCCAGCAGTGCGACAGGGGTGGTTGGCTACACCTTC.